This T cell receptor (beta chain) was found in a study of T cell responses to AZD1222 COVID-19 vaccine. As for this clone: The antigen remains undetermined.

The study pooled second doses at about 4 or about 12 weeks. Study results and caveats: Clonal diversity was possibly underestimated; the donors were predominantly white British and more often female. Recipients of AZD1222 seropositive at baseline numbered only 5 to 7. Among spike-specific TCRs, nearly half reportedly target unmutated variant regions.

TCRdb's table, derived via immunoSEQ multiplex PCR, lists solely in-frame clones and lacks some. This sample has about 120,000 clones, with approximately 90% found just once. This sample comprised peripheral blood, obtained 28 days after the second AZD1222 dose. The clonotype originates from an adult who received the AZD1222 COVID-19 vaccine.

The CDR3 spells CASSLGDRTGNYGYTF. The CDR3 DNA reads TGCGCCAGCAGCCTGGGAGACAGAACTGGTAACTATGGCTACACCTTC. The chain links TRBV5-1 to TRBJ1-2; possibly TRBD1 for D (5 bases). The CDR3 totals 16 residues. V was trimmed by 4 bases and J by 1 base, leaving 17 bases between them. Germline-derived CDR1 and CDR2 are SGHRS and YFSETQ.